What follows is one T cell receptor (beta chain) and its context. TCRdb's table, derived via immunoSEQ multiplex PCR, lists solely in-frame clones and lacks some. The sample consists of 71,000 or so clones, nearly 90% of them appearing once. The record originates from a study of control samples from healthy donors and cancer patients. V lost 3 bases to trimming and J lost 5 bases, with 16 bases between them. CDR1 SGHNT and CDR2 YENEEA come from the germline V gene. The CDR3 contains 15 residues. Sequencing was done on a sample of PBMCs. The chain couples TRBV11-3 to TRBJ1-1; no definite D call. The origin of this receptor is a man aged 55 to 70 with lung cancer. CDR3 in DNA: TGTGCCAGCAGCTTTGAACCGGGTCTGGGGACTGAAGCTTTCTTT. The encoded protein is CASSFEPGLGTEAFF.